This T cell receptor beta chain is from a study of T and B cells in COVID-19 patients. BIOMED2 TRB-A/B primer pools were used in multiplex TRB PCR. One entry per CDR3 protein, called by TCRdb with MiXCR from the multiplex PCR reads. The sample shows around 8,400 distinct CDR3 sequences, roughly 30% of them seen only once. CDR1 KGHSH and CDR2 LQKENI come from the germline V gene. Trimming removed 3 bases from V and 4 bases from J, with 9 bases in between. There are 13 residues in the CDR3. By proportion, this clonotype is medium-sized. Each TRB amplification used about 250-550 ng of genomic DNA from blood.

This receptor was taken from a human donor who had recovered from COVID-19. The J gene is TRBJ1-2, the V gene TRBV18, with a possible D match to TRBD1 (5 bases). Specimen: blood. The CDR3 is CASSPGQGYGYTF. The CDR3 DNA is TGTGCCAGCTCACCTGGGCAGGGCTATGGCTACACCTTC.